This entry is about one TCR beta chain. These data belong to a study of blood T cell repertoires in COVID-19. Study in general: From T cells, B-cell-depleted T cells, or PBMCs came the material, which was cDNA or gDNA.

Germline values: CDR1 SGHVS, CDR2 FNYEAQ. V was pared by 2 bases and J by 7 bases, with 9 bases of the junction left unmatched. The CDR3 spans 16 residues. Original methodology: Reference gene primers were amplified, and this amplification served to estimate nucleated cell counts. TCRdb's copy holds only in-frame clones and misses some; the assay was immunoSEQ multiplex PCR. V and J calls and clone size are given by that table; D and trimming were obtained from the DNA. The data hold over 200,000 clones, with approximately 82% observed a single time. This TCR was recovered from a woman in her 70s with active or convalescent COVID-19. V is TRBV7-6 and J is TRBJ2-3, with 10 bases that match TRBD2. Sequencing used peripheral blood. CDR3 bases: TGTGCCAGCAGCTTAACTAGCGGGACGGGGGGGAATACGCAGTATTTT. This codes for CASSLTSGTGGNTQYF.